The next 25 T cell receptor beta chains were all read from a single sample in a study of shared clonotypes between healthy human individuals. Data came from immunoSEQ multiplex PCR; TCRdb stores just in-frame clones and leaves some out. The sample records approximately 1,500,000 clones, about 98% being singletons. Input material: naive CD4+ T cells sorted from blood. Regarding subset: CD45RA+ positively selected. These receptors all stem from a young man in good health.

The chain employs TRBV11-2 and TRBJ2-3, with TRBD2 identical over 7 bases. Germline values: CDR1 SGHAT, CDR2 FQNNGV. The V and J ends lost 5 bases and 4 bases, in that order; junction bases with no gene match: 12. The CDR3 totals 16 residues. CDR3 nucleotides: TGTGCCAGCAGCCACTTAGGGACTGGGAGGGCAGATACGCAGTATTTT. Translating gives CASSHLGTGRADTQYF.

Turning to this clone: The same CDR3 arises from other DNA sequences in this sample as well. The chain links TRBV18 to TRBJ2-7; D gene uncertain. V lost 3 bases and J lost 0, with 9 bases in between. Germline V gene sequence: CDR1 KGHSH, CDR2 LQKENI. The CDR3 runs to 14 residues. The DNA of the CDR3 is TGTGCCAGCTCACCGTCCGTACCCTCCTACGAGCAGTACTTC. Translation: CASSPSVPSYEQYF.

With respect to this clone: The identical CDR3 is also encoded by other nucleotide sequences in the sample. The chain combines TRBV18 with TRBJ1-1; no reliable D call. The CDR3 has 13 residues. Germline lookup yields CDR1 KGHSH and CDR2 LQKENI. Trimming cost V 3 bases and J 0 bases, with 5 bases left between them. The CDR3 loop is CASSPDLNTEAFF. The CDR3 DNA sequence: TGTGCCAGCTCACCGGATCTGAACACTGAAGCTTTCTTT. The full variable domain, rest sourced from reference TRBV18 and TRBJ1-1, is NAGVMQNPRHLVRRRGQEARLRCSPMKGHSHVYWYRQLPEEGLKFMVYLQKENIIDESGMPKERFSAEFPKEGPSILRIQQVVRGDSAAYFCASSPDLNTEAFFGQGTRLTVV.

The chain joins TRBV11-2 to TRBJ2-3, with 14 bases that match TRBD2. J was trimmed by 3 bases and V by 1 base; bases with no gene match: 0. This CDR3 is 16 amino acids long. Germline CDR1 reads SGHAT; CDR2 reads FQNNGV. The CDR3 DNA follows: TGTGCCAGCAGCTTAGGACTAGCGGGAGGGACAGATACGCAGTATTTT. Encoded protein: CASSLGLAGGTDTQYF.

The chain has TRBV9 and TRBJ1-5, with TRBD1 as a possible D gene (6 bases). The CDR3 extends over 14 amino acids. V dropped 4 bases and J dropped 6 bases, with 14 bases sitting between them. CDR1 and CDR2 from the germline V gene are SGDLS and YYNGEE. CDR3 nucleotides: TGTGCCAGCAGCAGGGGGAACATGGCTCAGCCCCAGCATTTT. Translation gives CASSRGNMAQPQHF.

V gene TRBV5-1 combines with J gene TRBJ2-2; D gene unclear. The CDR3 consists of 14 residues. V lost 4 bases, J lost 1 base, and 8 bases lay in between. Looked up from germline, CDR1 is SGHRS and CDR2 is YFSETQ. CDR3 bases: TGCGCCAGCAGCGGGATTAAGAACACCGGGGAGCTGTTTTTT. Its protein is CASSGIKNTGELFF.

The rearrangement uses TRBV4-1 and TRBJ2-1; the D call may be TRBD1 or TRBD2 (6 bases each). V shed 4 bases and J shed 10 bases, with 17 bases lying between them. CDR3 length: 14 amino acids. The V gene's germline CDR1 is MGHRA and CDR2 YSYEKL. In DNA form, the CDR3 reads TGCGCCAGCAGCCGATCAGAGGGGGGTGGAGAGCAGTTCTTC. This translates into CASSRSEGGGEQFF.

This chain uses TRBV19 with TRBJ1-5; D is unclear. CDR1 is LNHDA, CDR2 SQIVND, per germline (reference sequence). V lost 4 bases and J lost 4, with 14 bases in between. The CDR3 totals 15 residues. The CDR3: CASSTKVQSNQPQHF. The CDR3 region has the DNA TGTGCCAGTAGTACCAAGGTCCAATCTAATCAGCCCCAGCATTTT.

Details on this clone: This sample includes further DNA sequences coding for the same CDR3. This chain links TRBV5-1 with TRBJ2-1; D may be TRBD2 (6 bases). Between the trimmed V and J ends, which lost 4 bases and 7 bases, there was a span of 12 bases. This CDR3 region has 13 residues. In germline, CDR1 is SGHRS, CDR2 YFSETQ. In DNA form, the CDR3 reads TGCGCCAGCAGCCTTACTAGCACGAATGAGCAGTTCTTC. Translation: CASSLTSTNEQFF.

The chain has TRBV10-2 and TRBJ2-1; the match to TRBD1 covers 12 bases. The junction had 9 bases not matched to a gene; V was cut back by 10 bases and J by 8 bases. The germline CDR1 and CDR2 sequences are WSHSY and SAAADI. The CDR3 is 14 amino acids. CDR3 residues: CATESGQGAYEQFF. The DNA for the CDR3 is TGCGCCACCGAGTCGGGACAGGGGGCTTATGAGCAGTTCTTC.

The V and J genes are TRBV20-1 and TRBJ2-1; D gene unclear. Germline CDR1 is DFQATT and CDR2 is SNEGSKA (reference sequence). The CDR3 has 11 amino acids. Trimming took 2 bases from V and 6 from J, leaving 5 bases between them. The CDR3 reads CSARWVNEQFF. The CDR3 nucleotides read TGCAGTGCTAGATGGGTCAATGAGCAGTTCTTC.

The chain employs TRBV11-2 and TRBJ1-4; D unresolved. Germline CDR1 is SGHAT and CDR2 is FQNNGV. The CDR3 loop spans 14 amino acids. V was pared by 2 bases and J by 8 bases, with 12 bases between. The CDR3 DNA reads as TGTGCCAGCAGCTTAACCCCGTCGATAGAAAAACTGTTTTTT. It is translated as CASSLTPSIEKLFF.

The gene calls are TRBV4-2 and TRBJ2-2, with D hard to call. Germline CDR1 LGHNA, CDR2 YNFKEQ. Trimming shortened V by 5 bases and J by 5 bases, and 12 bases separated the two germline ends. The CDR3 runs to 14 residues. CDR3 nucleotides: TGTGCCAGCAGCTCCCGGTCGCTAACCGGGGAGCTGTTTTTT. It is translated as CASSSRSLTGELFF.

The V call is TRBV25-1, the J call TRBJ2-5; no clear D. The ends were cut back, 5 bases at V and 5 bases at J, with 12 bases in the middle. This CDR3 is 13 amino acids long. Per germline, CDR1 MGHDK and CDR2 SYGVNS. CDR3 sequence (DNA): TGTGCCAGCAGTATCCAGATTCGGGAGACCCAGTACTTC. This encodes CASSIQIRETQYF.

The chain is built from TRBV14 and TRBJ2-1, with 7 bases identical to TRBD2. J lost 6 bases, V lost 4 bases, and 12 bases had no gene match. There are 16 residues in the CDR3. CDR1 SGHDN and CDR2 FVKESK come from the germline V gene. Here the CDR3 reads CASSPAGLGNVNEQFF. The CDR3 coding sequence is TGTGCCAGCAGCCCGGCCGGACTAGGGAACGTCAATGAGCAGTTCTTC.

J is TRBJ2-5 and V is TRBV21-1; the D call of TRBD2 is as the table states it, not checked on the DNA. TRBV21-1 is labeled a pseudogene. The CDR3 is 14 amino acids. DNA for the CDR3: TGTGCCAGCAGCCAAATACTAGCGGGAGAGACCCAGTACTTC. Protein sequence: CASSQILAGETQYF.

This clone showed up just once. The chain uses TRBV7-3 and TRBJ2-7; tentative D call: TRBD2 (5 bases). The CDR3 sequence is 14 residues long. Germline CDR1 SGHTA, CDR2 FQGTGA. V lost 4 bases to trimming and J lost 2 bases, with 12 bases between them. The DNA of the CDR3 is TGTGCCAGCAGCTCACTAGGTCGCCCCTACGAGCAGTACTTC. Its protein is CASSSLGRPYEQYF.

To note about this clone: Other DNA sequences in this specimen translate into the identical CDR3. The genes are TRBV9 and TRBJ1-2; D uncertain. CDR3 length: 13 residues. Trimming took 0 bases from V and 1 from J, leaving 4 bases between them. Germline V gene lookup returns CDR1 SGDLS and CDR2 YYNGEE. This chain's CDR3 is CASSVVDNYGYTF. CDR3 in DNA: TGTGCCAGCAGCGTAGTAGATAACTATGGCTACACCTTC.

The V call is TRBV10-3, the J call TRBJ1-1; 8 nucleotides match TRBD1. Trimming removed 2 bases from V and 3 bases from J; junction bases left unmatched: 5. Germline V gives CDR1 ENHRY, CDR2 SYGVKD. The CDR3 spans 15 residues. The CDR3 nucleotides are TGTGCCATCAGTGAGCCCGACAGGGGCCACACTGAAGCTTTCTTT. It encodes CAISEPDRGHTEAFF.

The gene calls are TRBV6-5 and TRBJ2-1, with TRBD1 matching over 8 bases. CDR3 length equals 16 residues. The trim removed 2 bases at V and 3 bases at J, leaving 6 bases unmatched. Germline assignment: CDR1 MNHEY and CDR2 SVGAGI. CDR3 in DNA: TGTGCCAGCAGTTACAGGACAGGGCCCATCTACAATGAGCAGTTCTTC. It is translated as CASSYRTGPIYNEQFF.

The J gene is TRBJ2-5, the V gene TRBV7-6, with D tentatively TRBD1 or TRBD2 (5 bases each). CDR1 is SGHVS and CDR2 is FNYEAQ in the germline V gene. The CDR3 is made up of 15 amino acids. V gave up 5 bases and J gave up 4 bases, with 17 bases separating them. CDR3 sequence reads: CASSRGPKRGETQYF. Written as DNA, the CDR3 is TGTGCCAGCAGCCGGGGCCCAAAAAGAGGAGAGACCCAGTACTTC.

CDR3 bases: TGCGCCAGCCGAGGGGGCGCCGCGCCATCTCGGCAAGAGACCCAGTACTTC. This gives the protein CASRGGAAPSRQETQYF. The V gene is TRBV5-1, the J gene TRBJ2-5, with 7 bases fitting TRBD1. This CDR3 region has 17 residues. Germline assignment: CDR1 SGHRS and CDR2 YFSETQ. Trimming removed 7 bases from V and 2 bases from J; junction bases left unmatched: 17.

The V gene is TRBV7-9, the J gene TRBJ1-4; no firm D call. V lost 7 bases and J 3 bases, leaving 12 bases between the germline ends. Germline loops: CDR1 SEHNR, CDR2 FQNEAQ (reference sequence). The CDR3 is 14 residues long. This CDR3 reads CASNLGGANEKLFF. CDR3 DNA: TGTGCCAGCAACCTAGGCGGGGCTAATGAAAAACTGTTTTTT.

The gene calls are TRBV27 and TRBJ1-2; D unclear. Germline V gene lookup returns CDR1 MNHEY and CDR2 SMNVEV (reference sequence). Trimming left V 4 bases short and J 4 bases short, with 22 bases between. This CDR3 region has 17 residues. DNA for the CDR3: TGTGCCAGCAGTTCCCTACCCCGAGTTGGCTTTGTCTATGGCTACACCTTC. Encoded protein: CASSSLPRVGFVYGYTF.

The chain joins TRBV7-9 to TRBJ1-2; possible D gene TRBD1, 6 bases. V gave up 2 bases and J gave up 2 bases, with 18 bases separating them. Germline CDR1 and CDR2: SEHNR and FQNEAQ (reference sequence). This CDR3 is 17 amino acids long. The CDR3 DNA reads as TGTGCCAGCAGCTTATTCAGGGGAAGACCCTTAAACTATGGCTACACCTTC. As protein: CASSLFRGRPLNYGYTF.